The 4 T cell receptor beta chains listed next were all sequenced from one sample in a study of blood T cell repertoires in COVID-19. Profiled with immunoSEQ multiplex PCR; TCRdb holds only in-frame clones, not every one. Among around 180,000 clones listed, approximately 87% were seen once. Sequencing was carried out using peripheral blood. The receptors were gathered from a man aged 70-80 years with active or convalescent COVID-19.

This chain links TRBV10-2 with TRBJ1-2, with TRBD1 matching over 7 bases. Germline loops: CDR1 WSHSY, CDR2 SAAADI. V was pared by 8 bases and J by 1 base, with 7 bases of the junction left unmatched. CDR3 length: 14 residues. The CDR3 bases are TGCGCCAGCGTGCGACAGGGTGGTAACTATGGCTACACCTTC. Its translation: CASVRQGGNYGYTF.

In this sample, this clone turned up a few times. The chain combines TRBV2 with TRBJ1-6; D not certain. CDR1 SNHLY and CDR2 FYNNEI come from the germline V gene. V was clipped by 3 bases and J by 8 bases, with 8 bases between them. The CDR3 is 13 residues long. This CDR3 is CASSDSRDSPLHF. The CDR3 coding sequence is TGTGCCAGCAGTGACTCTCGGGATTCACCCCTCCACTTT.

The J gene is TRBJ2-7, the V gene TRBV5-1; possibly TRBD2 for D (6 bases). CDR1 and CDR2 from the germline V gene are SGHRS and YFSETQ. V was pared by 4 bases and J by 4 bases, with 12 bases between. The CDR3 contains 13 residues. Here the CDR3 reads CASSPDGGYEQYF. The CDR3 bases are TGCGCCAGCAGCCCAGACGGGGGATACGAGCAGTACTTC.

V and J are TRBV30 and TRBJ1-4; D perhaps matches TRBD1 (6 bases). With 2 bases removed from V and 8 bases from J, the gap between germline ends came to 18 bases. Germline V lookup: CDR1 GTSNPN, CDR2 SVGIG (reference sequence). This CDR3 contains 15 residues. Here the CDR3 DNA reads TGTGCCTGGAGTTCACCCCTCGGGACAAGCGAAAAACTGTTTTTT. This translates into CAWSSPLGTSEKLFF.